This T cell receptor (beta chain) originates from a study of T cell responses to AZD1222 COVID-19 vaccine (dated by TCRdb to the early 2020s). For the wider study: Because spike-specific TCR depth and breadth did not differ between the two schedules, AZD1222 recipients who got a second dose at roughly 4 weeks were pooled with those who got a second dose at roughly 12 weeks. Trial participants were enrolled by age into 18-55, 56-69 and 70-plus year subgroups, with around 140, 26 and 57 TCR-sequenced participants respectively. A total of 233 trial participants underwent TCR sequencing, of whom 207 received two doses of AZD1222 and some 26 received two doses of the MenACWY control vaccine. On the study overall, not on this receptor specifically: Because no day 14 peak-response samples were available, repertoires were characterized only after the peak T cell response. Most participants were white British and females outnumbered males, and the authors suggested that clonal diversity may have been underestimated. The 56-69-year group was small, and its depth increase did not reach significance, likely because of low power. Only a handful of AZD1222 recipients were SARS-CoV-2 seropositive at baseline, limiting conclusions about previously exposed vaccinees. After two AZD1222 doses, both the breadth and the depth of spike-specific TCRs were significantly higher than at day 0 and than in MenACWY recipients. Vaccine-associated CD4 TCRs spanned the whole spike protein, with dominant responses in regions 160-218 and 743-854. Epitopes outside the regions mutated in the B.1.351 and B.1.1.7 variants were reportedly recognized by nearly half of the unique spike-specific TCRs.

The CDR3 regions of human TCRbeta chains were analyzed by immunosequencing. On the authors' methods: TCRs in the repertoires were compared against a reference library of SARS-CoV-2-specific TCRs that had been generated with the MIRA antigen-specificity platform. Breadth meant the fraction of unique TCRs that were SARS-CoV-2-associated, whereas depth meant the fraction of total T cells that were SARS-CoV-2-associated. Using the MIRA data, every spike-specific TCR was mapped to the spike region that the TCR reacted to and assigned to either a CD4 or a CD8 class. Log10-transformed breadth and depth values were compared by one-way ANOVA with Sidak's multiple comparisons tests. Entries here come from immuneACCESS through TCRdb and include only in-frame sequences with V and J called. Some clones fail to appear in such tables; in the studies checked, an unresolved V gene covers under half of the shortfall, and the cause of the remainder is unknown. V, J and clone size reflect that table, while D and trimming were determined from the DNA. The sample contains more than 85,000 clones, roughly nine tenths of them found a single time. 7.5% of the sample lies in the top ten.

The CDR3 runs 16 amino acids, cysteine and phenylalanine included. Solely the CDR3 DNA is kept, with 48 bases framed from the first base. For this chain, trimming is 1 base at the V end and 5 bases at the J end, and the number of junction bases without a gene match is 10. As encoded in the germline V gene (reference sequence), CDR1 is LNHDA while CDR2 is SQIVND. This specimen's time point label, interpreted: baseline before first vaccination. Vaccinee samples came from UK trials COV001 and COV002, including a single-blind randomized controlled phase 2/3 trial of AZD1222 (ChAdOx1 nCoV-19) in healthy adults. For TCRbeta chain sequencing, PBMC samples from trial participants were taken at day 0 and at day 28 after the second dose. To note about this clone: Its antigen remains undetermined. No much larger clone exists at a distance of one base, and base qualities are not known.

This sequence was found in an adult in good health. The chain joins TRBV19 to TRBJ1-1; the junction holds 7 bases that match TRBD1. Sample: peripheral blood, taken on day 0 of AZD1222 vaccination. The CDR3 protein is CASSIGAVKGATEAFF. The DNA sequence follows: TGTGCCAGTAGTATAGGGGCTGTGAAGGGGGCAACTGAAGCTTTCTTT.